These T cell receptor beta chains were read from a single sample in a study of blood T cells in healthy people across ages. MiXCR, run by TCRdb on the 5' RACE reads, gives a single entry per CDR3 protein. The profile shows fewer than 1,000,000 distinct CDR3 sequences, around 42% of them singletons. Material: blood. The receptors originated from a man between 60 and 70 years old in good health. CDR3s include the opening cysteine and the closing phenylalanine or tryptophan. A D gene is named only where the DNA matches it firmly. Clone size appears in some rows only: once, few, many, or a class for an expanded clone.

size,D,J,V,length,DNA,CDR3
many,TRBD2,TRBJ2-1,TRBV5-1,19,TGCGCCAGCAGCTTGTTTCTAGCGGGGGGGCCGGAGGGCTACAATGAGCAGTTCTTC,CASSLFLAGGPEGYNEQFF
few,TRBD2,TRBJ2-5,TRBV7-6,15,TGTGCCAGCAGCCCCCTACGGGGGGGGCAAGAGACCCAGTACTTC,CASSPLRGGQETQYF
-,TRBD1,TRBJ1-5,TRBV5-1,15,TGCGCCAGCAGCTTGGGGACAGGGCAGGGTCAGCCCCAGCATTTT,CASSLGTGQGQPQHF
many,TRBD2,TRBJ2-3,TRBV29-1,16,TGCAGCGCCTGGACTAGCGGGGGACCTAGCACAGATACGCAGTATTTT,CSAWTSGGPSTDTQYF
-,TRBD1,TRBJ1-2,TRBV11-2,14,TGTGCCAGCAGCCGAGAACAGGGGCTGGATGGCTACACCTTC,CASSREQGLDGYTF
-,TRBD1,TRBJ1-2,TRBV27,15,TGTGCCAGCAGGGAGGACAGGGGGGGGAACTATGGCTACACCTTC,CASREDRGGNYGYTF
-,-,TRBJ2-7,TRBV4-1,17,TGCGCCAGCAGCCAAGATCGGGGCAGCAAAGGGACCCACGAGCAGTACTTC,CASSQDRGSKGTHEQYF
-,TRBD2,TRBJ2-1,TRBV11-2,16,TGTGCCAGCAGCCCTCTTCTTCTAGCGGGGCCAGCGAGGCAGTTCTTC,CASSPLLLAGPARQFF
-,-,TRBJ2-5,TRBV2,11,TGTGCCAGCAGTGACGGTTACGAGCGGTACTTC,CASSDGYERYF
-,-,TRBJ2-1,TRBV12-3/TRBV12-4,15,TGTGCCAGCAGTTTACGGGACACCCGCTACAATGAGCAGTTCTTC,CASSLRDTRYNEQFF
-,-,TRBJ1-4,TRBV4-3,16,TGCGCCAGCAGCCACAATTTCGGGGTTAAAGAGGCAAAACTGTTTTTT,CASSHNFGVKEAKLFF